This T cell receptor (beta chain) stems from a study of blood T cell repertoires in COVID-19. Produced via immunoSEQ multiplex PCR; TCRdb's table is partial and in-frame only. The data show approximately 160,000 clones, roughly 80% seen once. In germline, CDR1 is MNHEY, CDR2 SVGAGI. The CDR3 spans 13 residues. V was clipped by 2 bases and J by 5 bases, with 9 bases between them. The chain employs TRBV6-5 and TRBJ1-1, with a weak D call TRBD1 (5 bases). This TCR was recovered from a man aged 45-65 years who had recovered from COVID-19. Sequences were obtained from PBMCs or T cells enriched from blood (not recorded which). The CDR3 sequence is CASSYDSRTEAFF. The CDR3 region has the DNA TGTGCCAGCAGTTACGACAGTCGGACTGAAGCTTTCTTT.